Shown below are 9 T cell receptor beta chains from a single sample sequenced in a study of blood T cell repertoires in COVID-19. Sequenced by immunoSEQ multiplex PCR; TCRdb stores in-frame clones only, minus some. This table has about 270,000 clones, 80% to 95% appearing once. The sequencing sample was made of PBMCs or T cells enriched from blood (not recorded which). These TCRs come from a man in his forties who had been exposed to COVID-19.

The chain couples TRBV7-9 to TRBJ2-1; 7 nucleotides agree with TRBD2. Germline-derived CDR1 and CDR2 are SEHNR and FQNEAQ (reference sequence). Unmatched junction bases numbered 11, after V lost 7 bases and J lost 2 bases. CDR3 length: 16 residues. The CDR3 DNA reads as TGTGCCAGCACCAATCGGGCCGGGACTACCTACAATGAGCAGTTCTTC. This codes for CASTNRAGTTYNEQFF.

The chain joins TRBV11-2 to TRBJ2-7; tentative D call: TRBD2 (7 bases). This CDR3 comprises 16 residues. Trimming pared 5 bases from V and 4 bases from J, leaving 21 bases between. The germline gives CDR1 SGHAT, CDR2 FQNNGV. The CDR3 here is CASSHQGGDKGYEQYF. The CDR3 region has the DNA TGTGCCAGCAGCCATCAGGGAGGGGACAAAGGATACGAGCAGTACTTC.

The chain combines TRBV4-2 with TRBJ2-7; TRBD2 aligns across 9 bases. CDR3 length: 15 residues. Germline lookup yields CDR1 LGHNA and CDR2 YNFKEQ. The junction had 5 bases not matched to a gene; V was cut back by 3 bases and J by 2 bases. CDR3 in DNA: TGTGCCAGCAGCCACAGACTAGCGGAAACCTACGAGCAGTACTTC. Translated, it gives CASSHRLAETYEQYF.

The chain is built from TRBV20-1 and TRBJ2-3; 8 bases align to TRBD2. Germline V gene sequence: CDR1 DFQATT, CDR2 SNEGSKA (reference sequence). V gave up 3 bases and J gave up 2 bases; unmatched junction bases: 16. The CDR3 is 18 amino acids. CDR3 sequence: CSASLPPNAGGFTDTQYF. The DNA for the CDR3 is TGCAGTGCTAGTCTACCACCAAACGCGGGAGGATTCACAGATACGCAGTATTTT.

Only one count was recorded for this clone. The chain joins TRBV19 to TRBJ1-1; 10 bases are shared with TRBD1. After removal of 5 bases from V and 5 bases from J, the junction contained 5 bases not matched to a gene. Germline CDR1 is LNHDA and CDR2 is SQIVND (reference sequence). This CDR3 region has 14 residues. The CDR3 protein is CASSRGQGWTEAFF. The CDR3 DNA is TGTGCCAGTAGTCGGGGACAGGGGTGGACTGAAGCTTTCTTT.

The rearrangement links TRBV3-1 (or the pseudogene TRBV3-2) to TRBJ1-5; D is possibly TRBD1 (5 bases). The V gene's germline CDR1 is LGHDT and CDR2 YNNKEL (reference sequence). CDR3 length: 13 amino acids. Trimming removed 5 bases from V and 6 bases from J, with 11 bases in between. In DNA form, the CDR3 reads TGTGCCAGCAGCGGCGCCACAGGTCAGCCCCAGCATTTT. Translated, it gives CASSGATGQPQHF.

The rearrangement joins TRBV7-9 to TRBJ1-2; 8 bases map to TRBD1. The CDR3 has 14 residues. CDR1 is SEHNR, CDR2 FQNEAQ, per germline (reference sequence). The ends lost 4 bases at V and 4 bases at J; junction bases unmatched: 5. CDR3 in DNA: TGTGCCAGCAGCTCCGCCGGGACAGGCTATGGCTACACCTTC. This sequence encodes CASSSAGTGYGYTF.

This chain links TRBV6-2 or TRBV6-3 with TRBJ2-7, with D tentatively TRBD1 (6 bases). The V gene's germline CDR1 is MNHEY and CDR2 SVGEGT. The CDR3 consists of 13 residues. Trimming pared 7 bases from V and 6 bases from J, leaving 16 bases between. Here the CDR3 DNA reads TGTGCCAGCACCCCGACAGGTACGGGCGAGCAGTACTTC. The encoded protein is CASTPTGTGEQYF.

V and J are TRBV7-9 and TRBJ1-2; no clear D gene. This CDR3 contains 15 residues. V was shortened by 1 base and J by 9 bases, with 18 bases between the two germline ends. CDR1 is SEHNR and CDR2 is FQNEAQ in the germline V gene (reference sequence). CDR3 protein: CASSLGEGPPGSYTF. As DNA, the CDR3 is TGTGCCAGCAGCTTAGGAGAGGGTCCTCCGGGAAGCTACACCTTC.